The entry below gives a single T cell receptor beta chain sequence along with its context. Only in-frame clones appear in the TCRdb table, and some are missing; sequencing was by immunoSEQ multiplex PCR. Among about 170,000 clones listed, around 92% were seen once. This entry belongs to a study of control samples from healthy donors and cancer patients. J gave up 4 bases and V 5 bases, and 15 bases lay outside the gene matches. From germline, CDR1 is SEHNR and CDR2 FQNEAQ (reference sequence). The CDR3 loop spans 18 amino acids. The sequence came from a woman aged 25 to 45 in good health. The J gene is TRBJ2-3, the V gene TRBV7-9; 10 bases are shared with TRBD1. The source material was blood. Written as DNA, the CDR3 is TGTGCCAGCAGCCAGCGGAGGGGGACAGGGGTGTCGGCAGATACGCAGTATTTT. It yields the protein CASSQRRGTGVSADTQYF. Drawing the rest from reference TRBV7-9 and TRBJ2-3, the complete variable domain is DTGVSQNPRHKITKRGQNVTFRCDPISEHNRLYWYRQTLGQGPEFLTYFQNEAQLEKSRLLSDRFSAERPKGSFSTLEIQRTEQGDSAMYLCASSQRRGTGVSADTQYFGPGTRLTVL.